These 5 T cell receptor beta chains share one sample of origin, sequenced in a study of tumor-infiltrating lymphocytes in primary liver carcinoma. Total RNA and DNA came together from approximately 20-30 mg of bulk tissue without cell sorting. Researchers generated TCR beta cDNA from roughly 520 ng of total RNA, relying on a constant-region primer. It was through three nested multiplex PCR rounds of slightly modified ARM-PCR that TCR beta libraries arose. For approximately 11 cycles apiece, the opening two PCR rounds ran with TRBV1-TRBV30 forward primers and a C-beta reverse primer. TCRdb itself ran the multiplex PCR reads through MiXCR, one entry per CDR3 protein. The table shows 90,000 to 150,000 distinct CDR3 sequences, with around 62% occurring only once. Specimen: liver tumor tissue from sampling region 1. Subset of the sample: tumor region T1, superior pole. The receptors stem from a woman aged 55-75 years with primary liver carcinoma and hepatitis B virus infection.

On this clonotype itself: The germline gene is not matched at one end of the junction; a read error may be the cause. The genes are TRBV6-1 and TRBJ1-2, with 7 bases fitting TRBD1. Germline lookup yields CDR1 MNHNS and CDR2 SASEGT. CDR3 length: 14 residues. The CDR3 loop reads CACSEVGGGYVYTF. The DNA for the CDR3 is TGTGCCTGCAGTGAGGTGGGAGGGGGCTATGTCTACACCTTC.

Comments on this clonotype: One end of the junction fails to match germline, which may point to a read error. The V and J genes are TRBV2 and TRBJ1-5; TRBD1 matches 8 bases. Germline V lookup: CDR1 SNHLY, CDR2 FYNNEI. This CDR3 has 15 amino acids. DNA of the CDR3: TGTGCCGGCAGCTGGACAGGGACTAATGGTCAGCCCCAGCAATTT. Its protein product is CAGSWTGTNGQPQQF.

A remark on this clonotype: An end of the junction does not agree with germline; a read error may underlie this. The chain uses TRBV5-1 and TRBJ2-1; 9 bases are shared with TRBD1. Looked up from germline, CDR1 is SGHRS and CDR2 is YFSETQ. The CDR3 contains 15 residues. The CDR3 DNA is TGCGCCAGCAGCGACAGGGGGATGGAGCGCAATGAGCAATTCTTC. It codes for CASSDRGMERNEQFF.

This rearrangement joins TRBV11-2 to TRBJ1-1, with D perhaps TRBD1 (5 bases). The CDR3 consists of 16 residues. Germline CDR1 is SGHAT and CDR2 is FQNNGV. Trimming stripped 1 base from V and 4 bases from J, with 16 bases between. CDR3 DNA: TGTGCCAGCAGCTTAGTAGGGGTTAGTTGGATCACTGAAGCTTTCTTT. Residues: CASSLVGVSWITEAFF.

For this clonotype: The junction does not match germline at one end; this may be a read error. This rearrangement joins TRBV29-1 to TRBJ2-7; D may match TRBD1 or TRBD2 (6 bases each). From germline, CDR1 is SQVTM and CDR2 ANQGSEA. The CDR3 has 14 residues. CDR3 amino acids: CSVRGGQGTYEHYF. Written as DNA, the CDR3 is TGCAGCGTCAGAGGGGGGCAGGGGACCTACGAGCACTACTTC.